This T cell receptor beta chain was profiled in a study of a mutant IDH1 vaccine in newly diagnosed glioma. As for the study in general: The therapy given earlier, which was standard therapy, consisted of radiotherapy, temozolomide, or both, and most of the patients received both.

General observations from the study: Most patients, around 93%, showed vaccine-induced immune responses.

Germline V lookup: CDR1 MNHEY, CDR2 SVGAGI. The CDR3 is 13 amino acids. V dropped 9 bases and J dropped 6; count of bases not matched to a gene: 3. Clones were read by immunoSEQ multiplex PCR, and TCRdb kept only the in-frame ones, dropping some. The repertoire holds tens of thousands of clones, with 75% to 85% as singletons. Stated time point: baseline, week 1 (first vaccination visit). Treatment meaning: pre-vaccination baseline after standard-of-care therapy. This clone was counted a few times. Its target is not known. The V gene is TRBV6-5, the J gene TRBJ2-2; 11 bases match TRBD1. The sequencing used PBMCs, collected from a glioma patient treated with radiotherapy, temozolomide or both. The clonotype comes from a man aged 45 to 65 with glioma. CDR3 amino acids: CASGGQGAGELFF. The CDR3 DNA reads TGTGCCAGTGGGGGACAGGGGGCCGGGGAGCTGTTTTTT.